This entry lists 18 T cell receptor beta chains sequenced from one sample in a study of blood T cells in healthy people across ages (dated by TCRdb to about 2015). The library came from 5' RACE. Sequencing relied on an Illumina HiSeq 2500. A second PCR of roughly 7 to 11 cycles was performed with a sample-barcoded 5' primer and a J-beta primer mix. Clones were called with MiXCR by TCRdb after fastp trimmed the public reads at Q25, and only in-frame beta chains were retained. Every entry covers one CDR3 protein and lists the most common genes and DNA from its rows. The sample includes about 690,000 distinct CDR3 sequences, with roughly 41% observed a single time. Jointly, the top ten make up around 30% of the sample. Material: blood. The source is an elderly man in good health.

This chain uses TRBV10-3 with TRBJ2-3; 10 bases agree with TRBD2. This CDR3 is built from 14 residues. CDR1 and CDR2 from the germline V gene are ENHRY and SYGVKD. V was clipped by 7 bases and J by 4 bases; unmatched bases: 5. CDR3 region: CAIKGAGGPDTQYF. CDR3 sequence (DNA): TGTGCCATCAAGGGAGCGGGGGGGCCAGATACGCAGTATTTT.

V usage is TRBV27 and J usage is TRBJ1-6, with TRBD1 as a possible D gene (6 bases). There are 14 residues in the CDR3. Germline V lookup: CDR1 MNHEY, CDR2 SMNVEV (reference sequence). V was pared by 7 bases and J by 6 bases, with 13 bases between. This CDR3 is CASNKGQLNSPLHF. Written as DNA, the CDR3 is TGTGCCAGCAACAAAGGACAGCTTAATTCACCCCTCCACTTT.

This clonotype was seen a single time. This CDR3 reads CASRRDLGVANEQFF. In DNA, the CDR3 is TGTGCCAGCAGGCGGGACTTGGGGGTAGCAAATGAGCAGTTCTTC. This chain connects TRBV6-1 to TRBJ2-1; a possible D gene is TRBD2 (6 bases). V was clipped by 6 bases and J by 7 bases, with 19 bases between them. The CDR3 is 15 residues long. Germline loops: CDR1 MNHNS, CDR2 SASEGT.

This clonotype has more than one count but fewer than ten. The chain couples TRBV2 to TRBJ2-7, with a possible D match to TRBD2 (6 bases). V gave up 8 bases and J gave up 0 bases, with 8 bases separating them. Germline V gives CDR1 SNHLY, CDR2 FYNNEI. CDR3 length: 12 amino acids. CDR3 sequence (DNA): TGTGCCAGCCGGGGGTACTCCTACGAGCAGTACTTC. It translates to CASRGYSYEQYF.

This clonotype appeared many times. The gene calls are TRBV7-9 and TRBJ2-7, with D possibly being TRBD2 (5 bases). Germline values: CDR1 SEHNR, CDR2 FQNEAQ (reference sequence). V was cut by 5 bases and J by 1 base, with 12 bases left in between. This CDR3 is 14 amino acids long. The DNA for the CDR3 is TGTGCCAGCAGCCCTCGGACTGTTTCCTACGAGCAGTACTTC. Translating gives CASSPRTVSYEQYF.

This clonotype was seen at least ten times. The V and J genes are TRBV4-2 and TRBJ2-1; no clear D. Germline loops: CDR1 LGHNA, CDR2 YNFKEQ. There are 13 residues in the CDR3. Trimming took off 2 bases at V and 4 bases at J, with 6 bases between the two ends. The CDR3 region has the DNA TGTGCCAGCAGCCAAATGGGATACAATGAGCAGTTCTTC. Translating it yields CASSQMGYNEQFF.

This clonotype was seen only once. This sequence joins TRBV10-2 and TRBJ2-6; a possible D gene is TRBD1 (6 bases). This CDR3 is 15 amino acids long. Trimming took 6 bases from V and 2 from J, leaving 11 bases between them. The germline CDR1 and CDR2 sequences are WSHSY and SAAADI. The CDR3 protein is CASRETGTGANVLTF. Written as DNA, the CDR3 is TGCGCCAGCAGGGAAACAGGGACTGGGGCCAACGTCCTGACTTTC.

The chain links TRBV6-5 to TRBJ1-1; unclear D gene. Per germline, CDR1 MNHEY and CDR2 SVGAGI. The CDR3 covers 15 residues. Trimming stripped 7 bases from V and 0 bases from J, with 15 bases between. CDR3: CASITRGRVNTEAFF. CDR3 coding DNA: TGTGCCAGCATAACACGGGGTAGGGTGAACACTGAAGCTTTCTTT.

Details on this clonotype: A much bigger clone sits one base away, suggesting this may be a read error. The gene calls are TRBV7-8 and TRBJ2-7, with a weak D call TRBD1 (5 bases). This CDR3 spans 14 amino acids. Trimming removed 5 bases at V and 10 bases at J, with 21 bases between. Germline CDR1 is SGHVS and CDR2 is FQNEAQ. Here the CDR3 reads CASSLQTAQEIQYF. The CDR3 region has the DNA TGTGCCAGCAGCCTACAGACAGCACAAGAGATCCAGTACTTC.

Concerning this clonotype: An end of the junction differs from the germline gene, which may be a read error. V and J are TRBV18 and TRBJ2-1, with unresolved D. This CDR3 has 15 amino acids. In germline, CDR1 is KGHSH, CDR2 LQKENI. CDR3 nucleotide sequence: TGTGCCAGCTCATCACCACTTTGGTCTAGCAATGAGCAGTTCTTC. It translates to CASSSPLWSSNEQFF.

This clonotype occurred many times. The chain joins TRBV4-3 to TRBJ2-1; D is possibly TRBD1 (6 bases). Germline lookup yields CDR1 LGHNA and CDR2 YSLEER. Trimming stripped 4 bases from V and 5 bases from J, with 9 bases between. The CDR3 has 13 residues. The CDR3 is CASSLRTDNEQFF. Here the CDR3 DNA reads TGCGCCAGCAGCCTCCGGACAGACAATGAGCAGTTCTTC.

The J gene is TRBJ2-5, the V gene TRBV6-5; no definite D call. V lost 8 bases to trimming and J lost 5 bases, with 15 bases between them. The CDR3 length is 13 residues. Germline CDR1 reads MNHEY; CDR2 reads SVGAGI. This CDR3 is CASRRPQGETQYF. CDR3 coding DNA: TGTGCCAGCCGCCGCCCTCAAGGGGAGACCCAGTACTTC.

This clonotype was observed a few times. This rearrangement joins TRBV7-3 to TRBJ2-3, with TRBD2 identical over 8 bases. Germline V gene lookup returns CDR1 SGHTA and CDR2 FQGTGA. This CDR3 has 14 amino acids. After removal of 3 bases from V and 3 bases from J, the junction contained 2 bases not matched to a gene. CDR3 bases: TGTGCCAGCAGCTTGGGGACTAGGACAGATACGCAGTATTTT. Its translation is CASSLGTRTDTQYF. Using reference TRBV7-3 and TRBJ2-3 for the parts outside the CDR3, the full variable domain is GAGVSQTPSNKVTEKGKYVELRCDPISGHTALYWYRQSLGQGPEFLIYFQGTGAADDSGLPNDRFFAVRPEGSVSTLKIQRTERGDSAVYLCASSLGTRTDTQYFGPGTRLTVL.

This chain connects TRBV18 to TRBJ1-1; D might be TRBD1 (5 bases). CDR1 is KGHSH, CDR2 LQKENI, per germline. The ends were cut back, 3 bases at V and 0 bases at J, with 26 bases in the middle. There are 20 residues in the CDR3. The CDR3 nucleotides read TGTGCCAGCTCACCGGGGCTCAGCGGGGCGCGGGGTAAAATGAACACTGAAGCTTTCTTT. It encodes CASSPGLSGARGKMNTEAFF.

This clonotype was observed a handful of times. This chain connects TRBV5-4 to TRBJ2-1; 11 bases line up with TRBD2. V lost 4 bases, J lost 6 bases, and 9 bases stayed unmatched. The germline V gene encodes CDR1 SGHNT and CDR2 YYREEE (reference sequence). CDR3 length: 16 amino acids. The CDR3 loop reads CASSAEPGLAANEQFF. CDR3 DNA: TGTGCCAGCAGCGCGGAGCCGGGACTAGCGGCCAATGAGCAGTTCTTC.

To note about this clonotype: An end of the junction does not agree with germline; a read error may underlie this. The chain employs TRBV7-9 and TRBJ1-5; 9 bases map to TRBD1. The germline V gene encodes CDR1 SEHNR and CDR2 FQNEAQ (reference sequence). This CDR3 is built from 14 residues. CDR3 amino acids: CAGSIDRGDQPQHF. The CDR3 DNA is TGTGCCGGCAGCATAGACAGGGGGGATCAGCCCCAGCATTTT.

V usage is TRBV6-4 and J usage is TRBJ2-1; 10 nucleotides agree with TRBD2. The DNA end lines up better with TRBJ2-7; the J call may be wrong. The germline V gene encodes CDR1 MRHNA and CDR2 SNTAGT. The CDR3 sequence is 13 residues long. CDR3 DNA sequence: TGTGCCAGCAAGGCTAGCGGGAGCTATGAGCAGTACTTC. Its translation: CASKASGSYEQYF.

The rearrangement joins TRBV29-1 to TRBJ1-1, with 9 bases matching TRBD1. Looked up from germline, CDR1 is SQVTM and CDR2 is ANQGSEA. The CDR3 covers 13 residues. Losses at the gene ends were 4 bases for V and 6 bases for J; bases not matched to a gene: 6. The CDR3: CSVAPQGAPEAFF. CDR3 nucleotide sequence: TGCAGCGTTGCCCCACAGGGGGCGCCTGAAGCTTTCTTT.